This is a list of T cell receptor beta chains from one sample in a study of blood T cell repertoires in COVID-19. Generated by immunoSEQ multiplex PCR, the TCRdb table keeps only in-frame clones and is missing some. The profile shows 120,000 or so clones, about 88% of them singletons. The sequencing input was peripheral blood. These receptors were taken from a woman aged 80 or older with acute or convalescent COVID-19. CDR3s include the opening cysteine and the closing phenylalanine or tryptophan. Fields, in order: CDR3 length, J gene, V gene, CDR3 protein.

16 TRBJ2-7 TRBV4-2 CASSQVHDRGSYEQYF
14 TRBJ2-7 TRBV5-1 CASSFTVRDDEQYF
14 TRBJ1-6 TRBV11-3 CASSPGTYNSPLHF
12 TRBJ2-7 TRBV10-1 CASRRKAYEQYF
18 TRBJ1-5 TRBV28 CASSAARGQVSSNQPQHF
12 TRBJ2-1 TRBV9 CASSPGGDEQFF
13 TRBJ2-7 TRBV27 CASSLGGSYEQYF
15 TRBJ1-2 TRBV9 CASSVAPTGDYGYTF
14 TRBJ1-6 TRBV18 CASSLGAPGSPLHF
14 TRBJ1-6 TRBV5-1 CASSLGQLNSPLHF
13 TRBJ2-5 TRBV7-9 CASSLGGQETQYF
15 TRBJ2-7 TRBV7-9 CASSSPTGPPYEQYF
15 TRBJ1-3 TRBV6-1 CASSETLTAGNTIYF
13 TRBJ2-3 TRBV6-5 CAVRAGVADTQYF
14 TRBJ2-3 TRBV29-1 CSVVVELSTDTQYF
15 TRBJ2-1 TRBV7-9 CASRLAGTQTAEQFF
15 TRBJ2-7 TRBV5-1 CASSLEGLAGHEQYF
15 TRBJ1-4 TRBV5-1 CASSLRGQGHEKLFF
15 TRBJ2-5 TRBV19 CASSILTQGGETQYF
14 TRBJ1-1 TRBV6-5 CASLRARANTEAFF
15 TRBJ1-1 TRBV4-2 CASSQDWGPGAEAFF
15 TRBJ1-4 TRBV29-1 CSVGRGGATNEKLFF
15 TRBJ2-5 TRBV11-3 CASSLGSGDQETQYF
16 TRBJ2-6 TRBV10-3 CAISLQGSSGANVLTF
16 TRBJ2-3 TRBV5-1 CASSLPGLAVTDTQYF
15 TRBJ2-7 TRBV14 CASSQVRTSYYEQYF
17 TRBJ1-4 TRBV6-2/TRBV6-3 CASSYSSTVATNEKLFF
18 TRBJ2-5 TRBV5-5 CASSKTSGRAGGQETQYF
13 TRBJ1-6 TRBV2 CASSTPYNSPLHF
14 TRBJ1-2 TRBV9 CASSALTGRVGYTF
15 TRBJ1-2 TRBV19 CASSPHPRQGYGYTF
13 TRBJ1-2 TRBV5-4 CASSLAGAGGYTF
16 TRBJ2-3 TRBV4-2 CASSQDKQRGTDTQYF
14 TRBJ2-7 TRBV28 CASGRAGFSYEQYF
12 TRBJ2-7 TRBV7-9 CASSLGRYEQYF
17 TRBJ2-1 TRBV28 CASTGLDGTRTNNEQFF
16 TRBJ2-1 TRBV6-4 CASSEWTSGKYNEQFF
14 TRBJ1-2 TRBV28 CASRQGAKAYGYTF
14 TRBJ1-5 TRBV4-2 CASSNDRGGQPQHF
15 TRBJ1-2 TRBV28 CASRALGTGNYGYTF
15 TRBJ1-1 TRBV7-2 CASSLYGQGNTEAFF
13 TRBJ2-7 TRBV28 CASNRRGDYEQYF